Shown below are 23 T cell receptor beta chains from a single sample sequenced in a study of shared clonotypes between healthy human individuals (dated by TCRdb to 2019 to 2021). Libraries were prepared through the immunoSEQ multiplex PCR assay. This is the immuneACCESS table as TCRdb keeps it, with only in-frame sequences that have V and J called. A part of the clones is gone; compared with another copy, unresolved V genes explain less than half, and the rest is unexplained. The sample contains millions of clones, roughly 93% of them found a single time. The ten largest clones take up under 0.45% of the sample. The sample comprised naive CD4+ T cells from PBMCs. The cell subset or site label, as the study defines it: CD45RA+ positively selected. These receptors originate from a young man in good health. Some clones in this sample may be carry-over from other donors' samples.

J is TRBJ2-1 and V is TRBV4-1, with 12 bases matching TRBD2. CDR1 and CDR2 from the germline V gene are MGHRA and YSYEKL. This CDR3 region has 18 residues. V lost 2 bases, J lost 4 bases, and 9 bases stayed unmatched. CDR3 amino acids: CASSQRHGLAGRYNEQFF. DNA for the CDR3: TGCGCCAGCAGCCAAAGACATGGACTAGCGGGAAGGTACAATGAGCAGTTCTTC.

The chain links TRBV2 to TRBJ1-2, with D unresolved. Germline lookup yields CDR1 SNHLY and CDR2 FYNNEI. V was pared by 7 bases and J by 7 bases, with 16 bases between. The CDR3 extends over 13 amino acids. The CDR3: CASKWESRGGYTF. The CDR3 DNA reads as TGTGCCAGCAAGTGGGAATCGCGTGGTGGCTACACCTTC.

This chain connects TRBV7-2 to TRBJ2-7; 15 bases are a match to TRBD2. Per the germline V gene, CDR1 is SGHTA and CDR2 is FQGNSA. V lost 4 bases, J lost 3 bases, and 4 bases stayed unmatched. CDR3 length equals 16 residues. For the CDR3, the DNA is TGTGCCAGCAGCTCGGGACTAGCGGGAGGCTACTACGAGCAGTACTTC. Encoded protein: CASSSGLAGGYYEQYF.

This chain links TRBV28 with TRBJ2-7; 16 bases match TRBD2. CDR3 size: 16 residues. Looked up from germline, CDR1 is MDHEN and CDR2 is SYDVKM. The ends lost 7 bases at V and 0 bases at J; junction bases unmatched: 3. The CDR3 sequence is CASKGLAGGPSYEQYF. The CDR3 bases are TGTGCCAGCAAGGGACTAGCGGGAGGGCCCTCCTACGAGCAGTACTTC.

This clone has only one observation. CDR3 residues: CAWSAGSTSDEQFF. Here the CDR3 DNA reads TGTGCCTGGAGTGCAGGGAGTACCTCTGATGAGCAGTTCTTC. The chain combines TRBV30 with TRBJ2-1; D tentatively fits TRBD1 or TRBD2 (5 bases each). From germline, CDR1 is GTSNPN and CDR2 SVGIG (reference sequence). This CDR3 spans 14 amino acids. Trimming cost V 1 base and J 8 bases, with 15 bases left between them. Full variable domain (outside the CDR3, taken from reference TRBV30 and TRBJ2-1): SQTIHQWPATLVQPVGSPLSLECTVEGTSNPNLYWYRQAAGRGLQLLFYSVGIGQISSEVPQNLSASRPQDRQFILSSKKLLLSDSGFYLCAWSAGSTSDEQFFGPGTRLTVL.

V usage is TRBV27 and J usage is TRBJ2-7; unclear D gene. Germline-derived CDR1 and CDR2 are MNHEY and SMNVEV (reference sequence). This CDR3 is 11 amino acids long. V was trimmed by 2 bases and J by 12 bases, leaving 11 bases between them. The CDR3 sequence: CASSLGYHWYF. The CDR3 DNA sequence: TGTGCCAGCAGTTTAGGTTACCACTGGTACTTC.

V is TRBV6-1 and J is TRBJ1-3; perhaps TRBD1 as D (5 bases). From germline, CDR1 is MNHNS and CDR2 SASEGT. The CDR3 contains 13 residues. Trimming removed 6 bases from V and 4 bases from J, with 10 bases in between. The CDR3 DNA sequence: TGTGCCAGCAGCCACGGGGGGGGAAACACCATATATTTT. Translating it yields CASSHGGGNTIYF.

This clone was detected once. The chain has TRBV28 and TRBJ1-1, with no clear D. The ends were cut back, 2 bases at V and 8 bases at J, with 9 bases in the middle. CDR3 length equals 12 residues. Germline CDR1 is MDHEN and CDR2 is SYDVKM. This CDR3 reads CASSLSRGEAFF. CDR3 DNA: TGTGCCAGCAGTTTAAGTAGAGGGGAAGCTTTCTTT.

This sequence joins TRBV5-1 and TRBJ2-5; D remains ambiguous. The J call is in doubt because the DNA end fits TRBJ2-7 better. The germline V gene encodes CDR1 SGHRS and CDR2 YFSETQ. The CDR3 spans 13 residues. CDR3 sequence (DNA): TGCGCCAGCAGCTTGGCGTCCTCCTACGAGCAGTACTTC. It yields the protein CASSLASSYEQYF.

V usage is TRBV19 and J usage is TRBJ2-7; weak D call: TRBD1 (6 bases). Germline V gene lookup returns CDR1 LNHDA and CDR2 SQIVND (reference sequence). Trimming removed 3 bases from V and 7 bases from J, with 16 bases in between. The CDR3 sequence is 14 residues long. CDR3 in DNA: TGTGCCAGTAGTATTGACAGGACCTTTAAGGAGCAGTACTTC. Translation: CASSIDRTFKEQYF.

The chain joins TRBV5-6 to TRBJ2-1; 7 bases agree with TRBD2. Losses at the gene ends were 0 bases for V and 5 bases for J; bases not matched to a gene: 11. Germline CDR1 and CDR2: SGHDT and YYEEEE. The CDR3 is made up of 17 amino acids. The CDR3 reads CASSLDWSGRADNEQFF. CDR3 DNA sequence: TGTGCCAGCAGCTTGGATTGGTCGGGGAGGGCCGACAATGAGCAGTTCTTC.

This clone was seen a handful of times. The gene calls are TRBV12-2 and TRBJ1-5; the table's TRBD1 call for D was not verified on the DNA. TRBV12-2 is assigned pseudogene status. CDR3 length: 14 amino acids. CDR3 DNA: TGTGCAAGTCCTAGAAAGGGGCGCAATCAGCCCCAGCATTTT. Amino acid sequence: CASPRKGRNQPQHF.

This chain links TRBV25-1 with TRBJ2-1; D gene unclear. Germline loops: CDR1 MGHDK, CDR2 SYGVNS. V lost 5 bases to trimming and J lost 9 bases, with 17 bases between them. The length of the CDR3 is 14 residues. DNA for the CDR3: TGTGCCAGCAGTTTTGCGGTTCTGGCCGGTGAGCAGTTCTTC. Translated, it gives CASSFAVLAGEQFF.

This clone was seen only once. The rearrangement joins TRBV5-1 to TRBJ1-2; a weak D match, TRBD1 (6 bases). From germline, CDR1 is SGHRS and CDR2 YFSETQ. This CDR3 is 14 amino acids long. Trimming took off 4 bases at V and 8 bases at J, with 18 bases between the two ends. The CDR3 loop is CASSLTDSSAGYTF. The CDR3 bases are TGCGCCAGCAGCCTCACGGACAGCAGCGCGGGCTACACCTTC.

The chain links TRBV6-5 to TRBJ1-6; 9 bases line up with TRBD1. Germline trimming cut 4 bases from V and 5 bases from J; bases unmatched to any gene: 3. The CDR3 length is 15 residues. CDR1 is MNHEY, CDR2 SVGAGI, per germline. CDR3: CASSSGQGNNSPLHF. The CDR3 region has the DNA TGTGCCAGCAGTTCCGGACAGGGGAATAATTCACCCCTCCACTTT.

This clone was picked up one time. The chain recombines TRBV14 with TRBJ1-1; D call uncertain. V lost 1 base and J 3 bases, leaving 15 bases between the germline ends. CDR3 length: 16 residues. Looked up from germline, CDR1 is SGHDN and CDR2 is FVKESK. CDR3 nucleotide sequence: TGTGCCAGCAGCCAAGGAGGAGCAGAACCTTACACTGAAGCTTTCTTT. It encodes CASSQGGAEPYTEAFF.

Only a few counts were recorded for this clone. V gene TRBV18 combines with J gene TRBJ1-5; perhaps TRBD1 as D (6 bases). This CDR3 spans 15 amino acids. CDR1 KGHSH and CDR2 LQKENI come from the germline V gene. Trimming stripped 5 bases from V and 5 bases from J, with 16 bases between. CDR3 loop: CASSGEGEVDQPQHF. The CDR3 DNA follows: TGTGCCAGCTCAGGGGAGGGGGAAGTGGATCAGCCCCAGCATTTT.

The CDR3 loop reads CASSLEASRVGTEAFF. The CDR3 coding sequence is TGCGCCAGCAGCTTGGAGGCCTCAAGAGTGGGAACTGAAGCTTTCTTT. This chain uses TRBV5-1 with TRBJ1-1, with D uncertain. Germline CDR1 is SGHRS and CDR2 is YFSETQ. CDR3 size: 16 residues. The germline V and J ends were trimmed by 0 bases and 5 bases, with 17 bases remaining between them.

The chain is built from TRBV5-4 and TRBJ2-2; perhaps D is TRBD1 or TRBD2 (5 bases each). V gave up 3 bases and J gave up 2 bases, with 11 bases separating them. Germline values: CDR1 SGHNT, CDR2 YYREEE (reference sequence). CDR3 length: 15 amino acids. The CDR3 loop is CASSSEGLNTGELFF. CDR3 coding DNA: TGTGCCAGCAGCTCCGAGGGGCTCAACACCGGGGAGCTGTTTTTT.

A remark on this clone: This same CDR3 is encoded by further DNA sequences in the sample. This chain links TRBV30 with TRBJ2-3; D remains unclear. CDR3 length: 12 residues. CDR1 is GTSNPN and CDR2 is SVGIG in the germline V gene (reference sequence). V was cut by 0 bases and J by 4 bases, with 5 bases left in between. Here the CDR3 DNA reads TGTGCCTGGAGTGTAGGTGCAGATACGCAGTATTTT. This gives the protein CAWSVGADTQYF.

The V call is TRBV5-1, the J call TRBJ1-4; D ambiguous. Germline lookup yields CDR1 SGHRS and CDR2 YFSETQ. The CDR3 sequence is 14 residues long. With 3 bases removed from V and 7 bases from J, the gap between germline ends came to 13 bases. As DNA, the CDR3 is TGCGCCAGCAGCTGGGCCGCAGGTGGTGAAAAACTGTTTTTT. Encoded protein: CASSWAAGGEKLFF.

Worth noting for this clone: The junction and the germline gene differ at one end; a read error may be behind it. The gene calls are TRBV25-1 and TRBJ2-1; TRBD2 matches 10 bases. Looked up from germline, CDR1 is MGHDK and CDR2 is SYGVNS. The CDR3 consists of 13 residues. Here the CDR3 DNA reads TGTGCCAGCAGCGTCTCGCCTAGCGGGAGACTGGTCTTC. Its translation: CASSVSPSGRLVF.

As for this clone: In the same sample, other DNA sequences code for this CDR3. This chain joins TRBV29-1 and TRBJ2-7; D may be TRBD2 (7 bases). CDR1 and CDR2 (germline): SQVTM, ANQGSEA. Trimming shortened V by 6 bases and J by 0 bases, and 12 bases separated the two germline ends. CDR3 length: 13 residues. The CDR3 here is CSVGGQFSYEQYF. The CDR3 bases are TGCAGCGTCGGGGGGCAGTTCTCCTACGAGCAGTACTTC.